Given below is one T cell receptor beta chain in context. Its antigen remains unknown. The CDR3 extends over 14 amino acids. Germline CDR1 reads SGDLS; CDR2 reads YYNGEE. Germline trimming cut 1 base from V and 4 bases from J; bases unmatched to any gene: 3. This record belongs to a study of cytomegalovirus exposure and HLA in healthy donors. Study results and caveats: Earlier findings revealed that most TCR beta V segments proved productive either about 87% or about 30% of the time.

This PCR relied on a set of 60 Vbeta primers and 13 Jbeta primers. Profiling relied on immunoSEQ multiplex PCR, and the TCRdb table lists in-frame clones only, not all of them. This sample has around 150,000 clones, with more than 70% found just once. The source of this sequence is a male donor in good health and CMV-seronegative. The sequenced material came from PBMCs. The chain has TRBV9 and TRBJ2-3, with 7 positions matching TRBD2. CDR3 region: CASSVRGESDTQYF. The CDR3 DNA is TGTGCCAGCAGCGTACGGGGGGAGTCAGATACGCAGTATTTT.